The 22 T cell receptor beta chains listed next were all sequenced from one sample in a study of vaccination effects on CD4 cells after COVID-19. No cognate antigen is known for these TCRs. Sequencing was performed with immunoSEQ multiplex PCR; in TCRdb, only in-frame clones are kept and a portion is missing. The repertoire consists of about 17,000 clones, with 76% occurring once and the leading ten covering roughly a fifth. Expansion with viral peptide pools was applied to antigen-specific CD4+ T cells by the ViraFEST assay prior to sequencing. Having been cultured for less than 12 days, the cells underwent CD4+ T cell isolation. Between March and December 2020, the person had a SARS-CoV-2 infection that PCR confirmed. Participants got two doses of BNT162b2 or mRNA-1273 vaccine. Sample: CD4+ T cells from PBMCs cultured with SARS-CoV-2 spike peptides, taken after COVID-19 vaccination. The receptors here all came from a human donor who had a prior SARS-CoV-2 infection.

The gene calls are TRBV19 and TRBJ1-2, with D maybe TRBD1 (6 bases). V was shortened by 5 bases and J by 3 bases, with 16 bases between the two germline ends. Germline V gene data show CDR1 as LNHDA and CDR2 as SQIVND (reference sequence). This CDR3 spans 15 amino acids. CDR3 in amino acids: CASSLYGGTYYGYTF. CDR3 sequence (DNA): TGTGCCAGTAGTCTATATGGGGGCACATACTATGGCTACACCTTC.

In its sample, this clone was seen a few times. CDR3 region: CAISQLPGQGSYNEQFF. CDR3 DNA sequence: TGTGCCATCAGTCAACTACCGGGACAGGGCTCCTACAATGAGCAGTTCTTC. The chain has TRBV10-3 and TRBJ2-1; 9 bases align to TRBD1. Germline V lookup: CDR1 ENHRY, CDR2 SYGVKD. The CDR3 has 17 residues. J lost 0 bases, V lost 5 bases, and 8 bases had no gene match.

This sequence joins TRBV12-3 or TRBV12-4 and TRBJ2-7, with D uncertain. The V gene lost 6 bases and the J gene lost 3 bases, with 6 bases spanning the gap. The CDR3 covers 11 residues. CDR3 residues: CASRNHYEQYF. CDR3 nucleotides: TGTGCCAGCAGAAACCACTACGAGCAGTACTTC.

The V call is TRBV7-2, the J call TRBJ2-7, with no clear D. Germline V lookup: CDR1 SGHTA, CDR2 FQGNSA. This CDR3 comprises 15 residues. V lost 2 bases to trimming and J lost 2 bases, with 13 bases between them. The CDR3 DNA follows: TGTGCCAGCAGCTTACGGTCGGAGAGACCCTACGAGCAGTACTTC. Its translation is CASSLRSERPYEQYF.

The rearrangement joins TRBV7-2 to TRBJ2-7; TRBD2 might be the D (6 bases). Trimming stripped 3 bases from V and 1 base from J, with 13 bases between. The CDR3 totals 15 residues. Germline CDR1 is SGHTA and CDR2 is FQGNSA. CDR3 in DNA: TGTGCCAGCAGCTTGTGGCTAGCGTCTTCCTACGAGCAGTACTTC. Translated, it gives CASSLWLASSYEQYF.

The V gene is TRBV18, the J gene TRBJ1-4; 9 bases align to TRBD1. This CDR3 has 16 residues. Germline V gene lookup returns CDR1 KGHSH and CDR2 LQKENI. The J segment lost 7 bases and the V segment lost 0 bases, leaving 6 bases of the junction unmatched. The CDR3: CASSPPVGTGFEKLFF. The CDR3 coding sequence is TGTGCCAGCTCACCACCGGTCGGGACAGGGTTTGAAAAACTGTTTTTT.

The chain links TRBV7-3 to TRBJ2-7; D unresolved. V shed 5 bases and J shed 3 bases, with 11 bases lying between them. Germline CDR1 is SGHTA and CDR2 is FQGTGA. The CDR3 extends over 13 amino acids. The CDR3 nucleotides read TGTGCCAGCAGCGGTACCGGAATCTACGAGCAGTACTTC. It yields the protein CASSGTGIYEQYF.

The chain carries TRBV4-2 and TRBJ2-7; 7 bases map to TRBD1. Germline V CDR1 and CDR2: LGHNA, YNFKEQ. The length of the CDR3 is 15 residues. The J segment lost 4 bases and the V segment lost 0 bases, leaving 6 bases of the junction unmatched. The CDR3 bases are TGTGCCAGCAGCCAAGATTTGGGACAGCCTTACGAGCAGTACTTC. Translation gives CASSQDLGQPYEQYF.

The V and J genes are TRBV15 and TRBJ1-1, with 7 positions matching TRBD1. V trimming: 5 bases; J trimming: 3 bases; junction bases outside the gene matches: 6. The germline CDR1 and CDR2 sequences are LNHNV and YYDKDF (reference sequence). This CDR3 comprises 14 residues. In DNA, the CDR3 is TGTGCCACCAGCTTAAGGGACAGATACACTGAAGCTTTCTTT. Amino acids: CATSLRDRYTEAFF.

The rearrangement links TRBV11-3 to TRBJ2-7; 9 positions agree with TRBD2. The CDR3 is made up of 18 amino acids. CDR1 is SGHNT and CDR2 is YENEEA in the germline V gene. V dropped 3 bases and J dropped 3; count of bases not matched to a gene: 15. For the CDR3, the DNA is TGTGCCAGCAGCTTGGGAACCTCAGCGGGAGGTAAAGGCTACGAGCAGTACTTC. This codes for CASSLGTSAGGKGYEQYF.

This sequence joins TRBV11-2 and TRBJ2-7; perhaps TRBD2 as D (5 bases). The CDR3 totals 14 residues. Trimming removed 6 bases at V and 2 bases at J, with 14 bases between. CDR1 and CDR2 (germline): SGHAT, FQNNGV. CDR3 DNA sequence: TGTGCCAGCAGGCTCGGGGTTGAAGCCTACGAGCAGTACTTC. Translating it yields CASRLGVEAYEQYF. The full variable domain, with the rest looked up from reference TRBV11-2 and TRBJ2-7, is EAGVAQSPRYKIIEKRQSVAFWCNPISGHATLYWYQQILGQGPKLLIQFQNNGVVDDSQLPKDRFSAERLKGVDSTLKIQPAKLEDSAVYLCASRLGVEAYEQYFGPGTRLTVT.

The rearrangement links TRBV5-1 to TRBJ2-7; weak D call: TRBD1 (5 bases). Trimming stripped 6 bases from V and 0 bases from J, with 10 bases between. Germline CDR1 SGHRS, CDR2 YFSETQ. The CDR3 length is 13 residues. CDR3 in amino acids: CASNPDSSYEQYF. CDR3 DNA: TGCGCCAGCAACCCCGACAGCTCCTACGAGCAGTACTTC.

This clone was found once. The chain carries TRBV5-4 and TRBJ2-5; 7 nucleotides match TRBD2. CDR3 length: 15 amino acids. Trimming cost V 4 bases and J 2 bases; bases outside gene matches: 8. Germline CDR1 SGHNT, CDR2 YYREEE (reference sequence). CDR3 in DNA: TGTGCCAGCAGCCCCTGGACGGGGGGACAAGAGACCCAGTACTTC. As protein: CASSPWTGGQETQYF.

This clone is a singleton in its sample. V and J are TRBV7-2 and TRBJ2-1, with 7 bases identical to TRBD2. The CDR3 is 12 amino acids. CDR1 and CDR2 (germline): SGHTA, FQGNSA. V shed 2 bases, J shed 16 bases, and the junction held 8 bases outside the gene matches. In DNA, the CDR3 is TGTGCCAGCAGCTTAAGTGCTAGCGGAAACTTCTTC. Its translation: CASSLSASGNFF.

V gene TRBV18 combines with J gene TRBJ1-2; tentative D call: TRBD1 (5 bases). CDR3 length equals 18 residues. V was cut by 0 bases and J by 8 bases, with 25 bases left in between. From germline, CDR1 is KGHSH and CDR2 LQKENI. This CDR3 is CASSPPDSLVRNGGGYTF. CDR3 nucleotides: TGTGCCAGCTCACCACCGGATTCCCTGGTGAGGAATGGGGGAGGCTACACCTTC.

The rearrangement uses TRBV19 and TRBJ1-5; TRBD1 might be the D (5 bases). V lost 1 base, J lost 0 bases, and 10 bases lay in between. Germline CDR1 and CDR2: LNHDA and SQIVND (reference sequence). This CDR3 is built from 16 residues. DNA of the CDR3: TGTGCCAGTAGTATAGGGAGGGGAAGTAGCAATCAGCCCCAGCATTTT. This translates into CASSIGRGSSNQPQHF.

Written as DNA, the CDR3 is TGTGCCAGCAGCACAGCGGGGGGTGGTGGAGATACGCAGTATTTT. This translates into CASSTAGGGGDTQYF. The gene calls are TRBV5-4 and TRBJ2-3; 9 bases match TRBD2. The CDR3 covers 15 residues. J gave up 5 bases and V 4 bases, and 8 bases lay outside the gene matches. Germline V gene sequence: CDR1 SGHNT, CDR2 YYREEE (reference sequence).

The rearrangement joins TRBV27 to TRBJ2-3; a possible D gene is TRBD1 (6 bases). This CDR3 region has 13 residues. Germline values: CDR1 MNHEY, CDR2 SMNVEV (reference sequence). V gave up 6 bases and J gave up 3 bases, with 10 bases separating them. The CDR3: CASSQRGTDTQYF. CDR3 DNA: TGTGCCAGCAGCCAAAGGGGGACAGATACGCAGTATTTT.

The gene calls are TRBV4-2 and TRBJ2-1; D is unresolved. The CDR3 has 15 amino acids. V was pared by 0 bases and J by 10 bases, with 16 bases between. Germline CDR1 is LGHNA and CDR2 is YNFKEQ. The chain's CDR3 is CASSQDSSLPIEQFF. In DNA form, the CDR3 reads TGTGCCAGCAGCCAAGATAGTAGCCTACCAATAGAGCAGTTCTTC.

This chain joins TRBV4-2 and TRBJ2-6, with 11 bases aligning to TRBD1. The CDR3 consists of 19 residues. Germline loops: CDR1 LGHNA, CDR2 YNFKEQ. V was pared by 2 bases and J by 1 base, with 7 bases of the junction left unmatched. DNA for the CDR3: TGTGCCAGCAGCCAAAAAGTTGGGACAGGGGGGTCTGGGGCCAACGTCCTGACTTTC. Protein sequence: CASSQKVGTGGSGANVLTF.

The chain uses TRBV6-6 and TRBJ1-5; 7 bases align to TRBD1. The junction had 8 bases not matched to a gene; V was cut back by 6 bases and J by 0 bases. This CDR3 region has 16 residues. Germline V gives CDR1 MNHNY, CDR2 SVGAGI (reference sequence). The CDR3 region has the DNA TGTGCCAGCAGACCGGAAGGGGGCCGTAGCAATCAGCCCCAGCATTTT. Protein sequence: CASRPEGGRSNQPQHF.

This clone was picked up one time. The genes are TRBV9 and TRBJ2-3; D perhaps matches TRBD2 (6 bases). Deletions cut 3 bases from V and 1 base from J, with 15 bases between. Germline V gene sequence: CDR1 SGDLS, CDR2 YYNGEE. The CDR3 contains 16 residues. Here the CDR3 DNA reads TGTGCCAGCAGCGCCTTGATCGGGGGAGGCACAGATACGCAGTATTTT. This translates into CASSALIGGGTDTQYF.